This T cell receptor beta chain was profiled in a study of preoperative IRX-2 immunotherapy in early breast cancer (dated by TCRdb to between 2017 and 2020). The treatment or condition label on this specimen signifies: preoperative locoregional IRX-2 cytokine immunotherapy. The samples were obtained from a phase Ib study that tested preoperative, locoregional IRX-2 cytokine immunotherapy designed to prime immune responses. Before surgery, IRX-2 was given to the donors, who were patients with early-stage breast cancer. CDR1 LNHNV and CDR2 YYDKDF are derived from the germline V gene (reference sequence). Inclusive of the bounding cysteine and phenylalanine, the CDR3 is 16 residues long. Here the CDR3 DNA is all that survives: 48 bases in frame from base 1. Trimming costs V 5 bases and J 0 bases, and their ends lie 14 bases apart. A remark on this clone: The specificity of this receptor is unknown. No base-level quality is on record; no much larger clone is a single base apart.

Libraries were made using the immunoSEQ multiplex PCR assay. TCRdb holds this immuneACCESS table with in-frame rearrangements only. Some clones are missing; in checked studies, unresolved V genes explain under half, and the rest has no known cause. The sample data list about 98,000 clones, and approximately 90% of these were observed just once. Clones ranked in the top ten supply about 1.9% of the sample. Here the chain combines TRBV15 and TRBJ2-1, with TRBD2 as a weak D call on 5 bases. The clonotype comes from a human donor with breast cancer. Sequenced material: tumor tissue, taken after IRX-2 immunotherapy. The encoded CDR3 is CATSPLTKSSYNEQFF. The DNA sequence is TGTGCCACCAGCCCACTGACTAAGAGCTCCTACAATGAGCAGTTCTTC. With all but the CDR3 taken from the reference TRBV15 and TRBJ2-1 genes, the full variable domain is: DAMVIQNPRYQVTQFGKPVTLSCSQTLNHNVMYWYQQKSSQAPKLLFHYYDKDFNNEADTPDNFQSRRPNTSFCFLDIRSPGLGDTAMYLCATSPLTKSSYNEQFFGPGTRLTVL.